This TCR beta chain was captured in a study of regulatory T cells in long-lasting Graves disease. CDR3 regions were amplified by Arm-PCR using iRepertoire HTBI primers to build TCR beta libraries. Authors' processing steps: Identification across samples found about 65 TRBV and 12 to 15 TRBJ segments. TCRdb recomputed calls from the multiplex PCR reads with MiXCR, one row per CDR3 protein. TCRdb's processing, not the authors', yielded these V and J calls. Seen here are 450,000 or so distinct CDR3 sequences, 20% to 25% observed once, and the top ten hold roughly 14%. Time point described: persistent/refractory GD, antithyroid drugs over 5 years with positive TRAb. RNA extracted from PBMCs served as the sequencing template. Xi'an, China, was home to the endocrinology department that provided patients. The source material was peripheral blood mononuclear cells (PBMCs), sampled when the disease was refractory, from a patient treated with antithyroid drugs. This sequence originates from a female donor with Graves disease.

The CDR3 here is CAWSVQSPNGYTF. Here the CDR3 DNA reads TGTGCCTGGAGTGTACAGTCCCCGAATGGCTACACCTTC. The V call is TRBV30, the J call TRBJ1-2; D uncertain. CDR3 length: 13 amino acids. Per germline, CDR1 GTSNPN and CDR2 SVGIG (reference sequence). V lost 0 bases, J lost 6 bases, and 11 bases lay in between.